This T cell receptor beta chain was obtained from a study of T cell responses to AZD1222 COVID-19 vaccine. Across the study: Second-dose timings of about 4 or about 12 weeks were pooled. The study, taken as a whole, reports: Donors were chiefly white British, with a greater number of females, and clonal diversity was perhaps underestimated. Vaccine-associated CD4 TCRs ranged over spike, dominating at 160-218 and 743-854.

This clone came up once. Antigen: not known. Clones were sequenced by immunoSEQ multiplex PCR, and TCRdb holds only the in-frame ones, with some missing. Of roughly 120,000 clones in the sample, 88% were seen once. CDR3 size: 16 residues. The V and J ends lost 1 base and 1 base, in that order; junction bases with no gene match: 4. In germline, CDR1 is LGHNT, CDR2 FRNRAP. This chain links TRBV12-5 with TRBJ2-1; TRBD2 matches at 7 bases. The specimen comprised peripheral blood, sampled on day 0 of AZD1222 vaccination. The clonotype originates from an adult in good health. As DNA, the CDR3 is TGTGCTAGTGGTTTGGAAGTGGGGGGGTCCTACAATGAGCAGTTCTTC. This codes for CASGLEVGGSYNEQFF.